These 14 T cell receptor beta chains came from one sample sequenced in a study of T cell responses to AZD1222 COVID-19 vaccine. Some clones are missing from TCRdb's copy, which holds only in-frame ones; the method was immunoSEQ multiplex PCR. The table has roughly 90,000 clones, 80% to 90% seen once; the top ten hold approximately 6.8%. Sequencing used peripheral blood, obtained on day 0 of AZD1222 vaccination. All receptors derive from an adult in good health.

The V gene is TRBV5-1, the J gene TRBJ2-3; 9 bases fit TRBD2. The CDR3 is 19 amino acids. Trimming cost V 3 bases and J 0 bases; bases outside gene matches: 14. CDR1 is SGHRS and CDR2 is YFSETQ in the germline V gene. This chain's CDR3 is CASSSVGFSGGVSTDTQYF. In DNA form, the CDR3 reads TGCGCCAGCAGCTCCGTAGGGTTTAGCGGGGGAGTTAGCACAGATACGCAGTATTTT. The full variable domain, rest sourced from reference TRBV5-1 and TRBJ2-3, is KAGVTQTPRYLIKTRGQQVTLSCSPISGHRSVSWYQQTPGQGLQFLFEYFSETQRNKGNFPGRFSGRQFSNSRSEMNVSTLELGDSALYLCASSSVGFSGGVSTDTQYFGPGTRLTVL.

CDR3 coding DNA: TGTGCCACCAGCAGCCTTTTGTCCTACGAGCAGTACTTC. It specifies CATSSLLSYEQYF. This rearrangement joins TRBV15 to TRBJ2-7; D is ambiguous. Per the germline V gene, CDR1 is LNHNV and CDR2 is YYDKDF (reference sequence). V was pared by 3 bases and J by 1 base, with 7 bases between. CDR3 length: 13 residues. The full variable domain, completed using reference TRBV15 and TRBJ2-7, is DAMVIQNPRYQVTQFGKPVTLSCSQTLNHNVMYWYQQKSSQAPKLLFHYYDKDFNNEADTPDNFQSRRPNTSFCFLDIRSPGLGDTAMYLCATSSLLSYEQYFGPGTRLTVT.

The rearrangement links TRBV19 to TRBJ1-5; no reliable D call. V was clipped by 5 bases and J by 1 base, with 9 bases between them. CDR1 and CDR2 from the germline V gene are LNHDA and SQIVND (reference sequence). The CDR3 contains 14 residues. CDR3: CASSDGWSNQPQHF. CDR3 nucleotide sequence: TGTGCCAGTAGTGATGGATGGAGCAATCAGCCCCAGCATTTT.

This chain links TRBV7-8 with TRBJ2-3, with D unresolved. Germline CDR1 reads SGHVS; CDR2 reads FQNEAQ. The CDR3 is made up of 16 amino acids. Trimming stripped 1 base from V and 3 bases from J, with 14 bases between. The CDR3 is CASSLVLRTGTDTQYF. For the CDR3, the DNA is TGTGCCAGCAGCTTAGTTCTGCGGACGGGTACAGATACGCAGTATTTT.

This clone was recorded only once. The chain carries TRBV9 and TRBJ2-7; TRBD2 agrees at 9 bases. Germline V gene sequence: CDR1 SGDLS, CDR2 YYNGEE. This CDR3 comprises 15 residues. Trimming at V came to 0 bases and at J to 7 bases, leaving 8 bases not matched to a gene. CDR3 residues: CASSVDSGSRFEQYF. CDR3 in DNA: TGTGCCAGCAGCGTAGATAGCGGGAGTCGCTTTGAGCAGTACTTC.

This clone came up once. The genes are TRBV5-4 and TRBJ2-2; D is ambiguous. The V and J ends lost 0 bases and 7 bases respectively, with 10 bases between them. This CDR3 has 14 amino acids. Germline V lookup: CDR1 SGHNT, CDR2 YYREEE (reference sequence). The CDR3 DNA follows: TGTGCCAGCAGCTTGGTCTCGGGTGGCGGGGAGCTGTTTTTT. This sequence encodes CASSLVSGGGELFF.

CDR3: CASSQEVSSSYEQYF. The CDR3 nucleotides are TGTGCCAGCAGCCAAGAGGTGTCGAGCTCCTACGAGCAGTACTTC. The rearrangement links TRBV5-4 to TRBJ2-7; D not certain. CDR1 is SGHNT, CDR2 YYREEE, per germline (reference sequence). Trimming shortened V by 4 bases and J by 0 bases, and 14 bases separated the two germline ends. The length of the CDR3 is 15 residues.

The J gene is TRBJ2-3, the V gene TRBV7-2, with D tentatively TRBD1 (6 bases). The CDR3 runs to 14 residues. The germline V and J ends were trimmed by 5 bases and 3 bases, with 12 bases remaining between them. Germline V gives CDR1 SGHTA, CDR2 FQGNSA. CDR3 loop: CASSPNGQTDTQYF. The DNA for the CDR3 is TGTGCCAGCAGCCCCAATGGACAGACAGATACGCAGTATTTT. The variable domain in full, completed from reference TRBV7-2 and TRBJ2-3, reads GAGVSQSPSNKVTEKGKDVELRCDPISGHTALYWYRQSLGQGLEFLIYFQGNSAPDKSGLPSDRFSAERTGGSVSTLTIQRTQQEDSAVYLCASSPNGQTDTQYFGPGTRLTVL.

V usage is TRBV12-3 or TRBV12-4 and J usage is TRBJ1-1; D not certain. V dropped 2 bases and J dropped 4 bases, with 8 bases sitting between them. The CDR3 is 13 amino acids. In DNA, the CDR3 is TGTGCCAGCAGTTTAAAACGGGTCACTGAAGCTTTCTTT. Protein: CASSLKRVTEAFF.

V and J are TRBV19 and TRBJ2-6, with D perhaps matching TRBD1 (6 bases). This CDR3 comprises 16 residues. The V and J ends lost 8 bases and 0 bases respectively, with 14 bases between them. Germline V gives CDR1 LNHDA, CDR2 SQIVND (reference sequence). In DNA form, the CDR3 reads TGTGCCAGTTCATTGGACAGTCTCTCTGGGGCCAACGTCCTGACTTTC. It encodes CASSLDSLSGANVLTF.

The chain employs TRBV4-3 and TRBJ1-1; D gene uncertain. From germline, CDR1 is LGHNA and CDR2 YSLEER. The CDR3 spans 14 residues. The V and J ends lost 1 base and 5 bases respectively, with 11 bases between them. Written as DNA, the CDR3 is TGCGCCAGCAGCCAAGCGGACCAGAGGACTGAAGCTTTCTTT. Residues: CASSQADQRTEAFF.

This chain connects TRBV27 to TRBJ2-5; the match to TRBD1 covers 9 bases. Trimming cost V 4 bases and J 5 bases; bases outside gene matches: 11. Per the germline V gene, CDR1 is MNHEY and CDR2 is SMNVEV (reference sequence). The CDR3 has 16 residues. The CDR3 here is CASSWGRQGVDETQYF. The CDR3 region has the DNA TGTGCCAGCAGTTGGGGGAGACAGGGGGTTGATGAGACCCAGTACTTC.

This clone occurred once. CDR3 nucleotide sequence: TGTGCCAGCAGCGTAGGGTGGGGCAAGGATACGCAGTATTTT. Its translation: CASSVGWGKDTQYF. The rearrangement joins TRBV9 to TRBJ2-3; TRBD1 might be the D (5 bases). The V and J ends lost 0 bases and 6 bases respectively, with 11 bases between them. Germline CDR1 is SGDLS and CDR2 is YYNGEE. The CDR3 has 14 amino acids.

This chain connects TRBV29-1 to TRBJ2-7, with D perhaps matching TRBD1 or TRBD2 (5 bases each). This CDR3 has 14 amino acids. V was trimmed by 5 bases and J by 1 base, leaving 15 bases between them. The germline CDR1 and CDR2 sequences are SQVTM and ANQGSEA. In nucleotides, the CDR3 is TGCAGCGTTCTTGGGGGATTGGGGTCCTACGAGCAGTACTTC. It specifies CSVLGGLGSYEQYF.